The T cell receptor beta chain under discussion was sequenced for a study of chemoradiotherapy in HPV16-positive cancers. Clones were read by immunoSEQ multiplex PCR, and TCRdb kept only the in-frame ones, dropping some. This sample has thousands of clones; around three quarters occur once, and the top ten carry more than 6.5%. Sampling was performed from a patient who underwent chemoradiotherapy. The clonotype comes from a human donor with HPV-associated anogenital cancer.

This CDR3 reads CASGLEVIGTGELFF. As DNA, the CDR3 is TGTGCTAGTGGTTTGGAGGTTATCGGCACCGGGGAGCTGTTTTTT. The chain joins TRBV12-5 to TRBJ2-2; D unclear. CDR1 and CDR2 (germline): LGHNT, FRNRAP. Trimming took off 1 base at V and 4 bases at J, with 10 bases between the two ends. This CDR3 is 15 amino acids long.